This T cell receptor (beta chain) was captured in a study of T cells in localized non-small cell lung cancer. On this clone itself: The antigen is not known.

Study-wide results and caveats: Of the top 100 tumor clones, median around 60 were in adjacent lung, approximately 29 among its top 100. Higher blood T cell density went with longer overall survival. Only one tumor region was sequenced, so heterogeneity remains possible.

The data were produced by immunoSEQ multiplex PCR, yet TCRdb's version contains in-frame clones alone and is incomplete. The data contain around 94,000 clones, over 80% of them singletons. This CDR3 contains 14 residues. Germline V gene data show CDR1 as MNHEY and CDR2 as SVGAGI. J gave up 2 bases and V 5 bases, and 3 bases lay outside the gene matches. V usage is TRBV6-5 and J usage is TRBJ2-5; 9 nucleotides align to TRBD1. The sequenced sample was peripheral blood, obtained before any cancer treatment. The TCR comes from a man between 40 and 75 years old with stage I squamous cell lung carcinoma. The CDR3 DNA follows: TGTGCCAGCAGTCGGGACAGGGCTCAAGAGACCCAGTACTTC. Its translation: CASSRDRAQETQYF.